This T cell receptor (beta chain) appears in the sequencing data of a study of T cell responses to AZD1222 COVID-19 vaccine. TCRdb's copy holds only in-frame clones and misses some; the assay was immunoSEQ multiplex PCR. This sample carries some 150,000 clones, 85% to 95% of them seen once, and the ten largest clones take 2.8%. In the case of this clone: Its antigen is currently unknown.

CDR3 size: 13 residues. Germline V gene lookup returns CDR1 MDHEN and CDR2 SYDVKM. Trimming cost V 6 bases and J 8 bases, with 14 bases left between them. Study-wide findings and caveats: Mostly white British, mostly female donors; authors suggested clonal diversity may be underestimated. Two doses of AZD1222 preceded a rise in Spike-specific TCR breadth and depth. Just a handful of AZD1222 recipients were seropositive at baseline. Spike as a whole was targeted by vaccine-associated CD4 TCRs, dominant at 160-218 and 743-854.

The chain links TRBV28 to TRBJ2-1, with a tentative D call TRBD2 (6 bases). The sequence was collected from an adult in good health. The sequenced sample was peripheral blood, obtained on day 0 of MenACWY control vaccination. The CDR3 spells CASRRREVDEQFF. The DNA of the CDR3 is TGTGCCAGCAGACGGCGGGAAGTAGATGAGCAGTTCTTC.